This section outlines one TCR beta chain sequence together with its context. Per the original methods: Junction-only immunoSEQ sequences carried no quality scores, so filtering differed. Repertoires were generated with immunoSEQ multiplex PCR, while TCRdb's copy carries only in-frame clones and drops some. V and J calls and clone size are copied from that table; D and trimming were computed from the DNA. The table lists 1,400,000 or so clones, around 98.5% of them singletons. V was cut by 9 bases and J by 5 bases, with 14 bases left in between. The CDR3 sequence is 13 residues long. CDR1 SEHNR and CDR2 FQNEAQ come from the germline V gene (reference sequence). This entry belongs to a study of shared clonotypes between healthy human individuals.

This chain connects TRBV7-9 to TRBJ2-1; no definite D call. The source is a man aged 30 to 39 in good health. Source material: naive CD4+ T cells sorted from blood. The subset denotes: CD45RA+ positively selected. The CDR3 reads CASRQQRDNEQFF. The CDR3 DNA reads as TGTGCCAGTCGTCAACAGAGAGACAATGAGCAGTTCTTC.